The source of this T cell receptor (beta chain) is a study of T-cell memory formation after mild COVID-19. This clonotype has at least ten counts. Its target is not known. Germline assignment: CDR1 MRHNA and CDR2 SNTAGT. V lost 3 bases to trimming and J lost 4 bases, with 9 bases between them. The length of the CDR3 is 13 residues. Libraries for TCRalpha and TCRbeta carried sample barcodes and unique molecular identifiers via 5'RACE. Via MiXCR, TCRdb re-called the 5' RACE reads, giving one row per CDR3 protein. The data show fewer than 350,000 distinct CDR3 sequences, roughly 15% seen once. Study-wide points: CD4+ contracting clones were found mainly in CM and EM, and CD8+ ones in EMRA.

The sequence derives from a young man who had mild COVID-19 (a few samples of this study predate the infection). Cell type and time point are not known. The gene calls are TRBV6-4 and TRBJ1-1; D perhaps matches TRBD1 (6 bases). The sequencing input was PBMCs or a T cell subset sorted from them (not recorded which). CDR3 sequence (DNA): TGTGCCAGCAGTGAACAGGGAGGCACTGAAGCTTTCTTT. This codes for CASSEQGGTEAFF.